This T cell receptor (beta chain) was sequenced in a study of identical twins. Study outcomes and limitations: Out-of-frame alpha sequences common to twins were enriched for low generation probability. Fewer insertions were carried by abundant cord blood beta clonotypes, but none was seen in memory repertoires.

CDR1 LNHNV and CDR2 YYDKDF come from the germline V gene (reference sequence). Trimming removed 3 bases from V and 6 bases from J, with 12 bases in between. The CDR3 totals 14 residues. MiXCR was run by TCRdb on the 5' RACE reads, yielding one entry per CDR3 protein. The data contain some 200,000 distinct CDR3 sequences, around 6.9% of them seen just once; the ten biggest clones take up 1.5% to 2.5%. In its sample, this clonotype was seen many times. The antigen remains undetermined. These data are also associated with another study on yellow fever vaccine responses in identical twins.

Source material: memory (CD45RO+) T cells sorted from blood. This TCR came from a woman aged 18 to 35 in good health. The chain uses TRBV15 and TRBJ2-4; TRBD2 might be the D (6 bases). The CDR3 nucleotides read TGTGCCACCAGCAGTCGTGCGGAGGGAAACATTCAGTACTTC. Its translation is CATSSRAEGNIQYF.